This TCR beta chain was identified in a study of T cells in localized non-small cell lung cancer (TCRdb year 2020). About the investigation overall: The study examined T cell repertoires in a few hundred patients with early-stage NSCLC and compared tumors with uninvolved tumor-adjacent lungs. The mean age of the NSCLC patients was roughly 63 years, with about 120 men and 100 to 110 women. The cohort consisted of around 250 treatment-naive NSCLC patients whose localized lung tumors had been resected. The investigation overall reported the following: The highest T cell clonality was observed in uninvolved tumor-adjacent lung, where clonality exceeded that of tumor, suggesting that antigenic responses were more focused in uninvolved tumor-adjacent lung. Longer overall survival was associated with higher blood T cell density, whereas shorter survival was associated with higher adjacent-lung clonality. A median of approximately 62 of the top 100 tumor clones turned up in the paired uninvolved adjacent lung, and approximately 30 of those clones also ranked among the top 100 of that same adjacent lung. Because multi-region sequencing of the tumors was not done, intratumor heterogeneity could not be ruled out. Because of the exploratory design, TCR variables were selected using unadjusted p-values without false-discovery rate correction.

In its sample, this clone was seen a few times. It has no known antigen specificity. One base away there is no much larger clone; base qualities are not given. CDR1 and CDR2, per the germline V gene (reference sequence), are SEHNR and FQNEAQ. V and J are trimmed by 5 bases and 5 bases, and the gene matches miss 7 bases of the junction. Measured from the cysteine to the phenylalanine, the CDR3 is 15 residues long. The DNA shown is the 45-base CDR3, in frame from base 1. TCR beta CDR3 regions were sequenced from DNA using the immunoSEQ Assay. Under the source paper's analysis protocol: To compute T cell density, TCR beta template counts were normalized to usable DNA, which was estimated by amplifying housekeeping genes. Richness was estimated with the preseqR package, extrapolating to 400,000 templates for PBMC samples and 120,000 templates for tissue samples. Clonality was calculated as one minus Pielou's evenness. Tissue-enriched TCRs were identified by differential abundance testing using productive amino-acid clonotypes, minimum total count 5 and alpha 0.1. The Jaccard Index and the Morisita Overlap Index were used to measure how much the repertoires overlapped between compartments. GLIPH grouped TCR beta CDR3s together with public tetramer-defined viral CDR3s, and a viral motif had to include at least three viral sequences and also show V-gene enrichment. In its TCRdb copy, this immuneACCESS table keeps in-frame sequences only and misses some clones. Where compared with another copy, unresolved V genes explain less than half of these, and the others have no known cause. From that table come the V and J calls and clone size; the DNA was used to work out D and trimming. The sample contains about 52,000 clones, about 88% of them found a single time. The top ten constitute about 16% of the sample.

At diagnosis, peripheral blood, uninvolved tumor-adjacent lung and tumor were collected and were preserved as a mix of fresh-frozen and FFPE material. For TCR repertoire profiling, blood samples were analyzed in the form of peripheral blood mononuclear cells. The sequenced sample was PBMCs, obtained before any cancer treatment. The clonotype originates from a female donor with stage II lung adenocarcinoma. The receptor chain draws on TRBV7-9 and TRBJ2-1; TRBD2 agrees with 9 junctional bases. The sequence in DNA is TGTGCCAGCAGCCACTTAGCGGGGGCCGACAATGAGCAGTTCTTC. This gives the protein CASSHLAGADNEQFF.